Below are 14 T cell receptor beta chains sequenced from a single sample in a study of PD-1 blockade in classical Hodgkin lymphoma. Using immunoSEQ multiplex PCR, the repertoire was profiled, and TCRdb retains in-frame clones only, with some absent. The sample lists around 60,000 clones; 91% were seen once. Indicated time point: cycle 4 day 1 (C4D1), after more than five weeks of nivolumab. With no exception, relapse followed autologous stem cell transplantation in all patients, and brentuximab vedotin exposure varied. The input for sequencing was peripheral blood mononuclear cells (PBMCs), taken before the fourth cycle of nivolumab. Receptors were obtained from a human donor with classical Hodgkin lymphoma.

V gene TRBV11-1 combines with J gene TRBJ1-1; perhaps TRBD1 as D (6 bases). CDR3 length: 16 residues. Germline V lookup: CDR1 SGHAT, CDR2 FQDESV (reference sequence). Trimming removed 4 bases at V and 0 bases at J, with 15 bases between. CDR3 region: CASSYFSGTMNTEAFF. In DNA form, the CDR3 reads TGTGCCAGCAGCTATTTCTCCGGGACAATGAACACTGAAGCTTTCTTT.

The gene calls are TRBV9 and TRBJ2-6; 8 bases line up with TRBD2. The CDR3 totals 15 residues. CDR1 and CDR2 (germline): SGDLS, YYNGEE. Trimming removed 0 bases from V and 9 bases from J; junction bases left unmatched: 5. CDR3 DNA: TGTGCCAGCAGCGTAGCCCGGGGGGGAGACAACGTCCTGACTTTC. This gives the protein CASSVARGGDNVLTF.

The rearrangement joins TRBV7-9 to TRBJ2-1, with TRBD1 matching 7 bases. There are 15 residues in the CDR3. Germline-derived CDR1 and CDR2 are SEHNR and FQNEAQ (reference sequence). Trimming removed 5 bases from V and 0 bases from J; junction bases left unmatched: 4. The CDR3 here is CASSLQGSSYNEQFF. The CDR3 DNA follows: TGTGCCAGCAGCCTACAGGGGAGCTCCTACAATGAGCAGTTCTTC.

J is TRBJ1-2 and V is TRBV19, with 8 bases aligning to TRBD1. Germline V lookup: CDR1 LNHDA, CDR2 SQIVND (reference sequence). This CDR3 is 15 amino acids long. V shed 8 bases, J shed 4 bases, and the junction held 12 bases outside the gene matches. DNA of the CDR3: TGTGCCAGTCGCGGGGACAGGACGGTTGGCTATGGCTACACCTTC. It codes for CASRGDRTVGYGYTF.

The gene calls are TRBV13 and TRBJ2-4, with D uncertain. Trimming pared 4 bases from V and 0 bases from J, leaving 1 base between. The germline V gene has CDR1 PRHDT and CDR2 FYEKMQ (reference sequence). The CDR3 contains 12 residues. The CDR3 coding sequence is TGTGCCAGCAGCTCAGCCAAAAACATTCAGTACTTC. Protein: CASSSAKNIQYF.

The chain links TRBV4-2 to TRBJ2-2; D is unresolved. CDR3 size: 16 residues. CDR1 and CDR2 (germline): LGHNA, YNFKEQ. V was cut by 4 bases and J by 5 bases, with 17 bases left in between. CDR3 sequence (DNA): TGTGCCAGCAGCCGATTAAGGACGGACGCTACCGGGGAGCTGTTTTTT. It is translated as CASSRLRTDATGELFF.

CDR3 sequence: CASSLGLAVEQYF. Written as DNA, the CDR3 is TGCGCCAGCAGCTTGGGCCTAGCGGTTGAGCAGTACTTC. The chain uses TRBV5-1 and TRBJ2-7, with 7 nucleotides matching TRBD2. CDR1 is SGHRS and CDR2 is YFSETQ in the germline V gene. V lost 0 bases to trimming and J lost 7 bases; unmatched junction nucleotides: 4. The length of the CDR3 is 13 residues.

The CDR3 is CASSSLLAGGGTDTQYF. CDR3 nucleotides: TGTGCCAGCAGCTCCCTCCTAGCGGGGGGTGGGACAGATACGCAGTATTTT. The chain is built from TRBV13 and TRBJ2-3; TRBD2 matches 11 bases. J was trimmed by 3 bases and V by 4 bases; bases with no gene match: 9. The CDR3 contains 17 residues. CDR1 and CDR2 (germline): PRHDT, FYEKMQ (reference sequence).

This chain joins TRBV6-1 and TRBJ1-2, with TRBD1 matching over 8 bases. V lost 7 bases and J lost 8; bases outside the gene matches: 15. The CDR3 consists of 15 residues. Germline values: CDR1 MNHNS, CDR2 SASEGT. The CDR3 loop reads CASTPATGEKVGYTF. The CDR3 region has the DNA TGTGCCAGCACTCCCGCGACAGGGGAGAAAGTAGGCTACACCTTC.

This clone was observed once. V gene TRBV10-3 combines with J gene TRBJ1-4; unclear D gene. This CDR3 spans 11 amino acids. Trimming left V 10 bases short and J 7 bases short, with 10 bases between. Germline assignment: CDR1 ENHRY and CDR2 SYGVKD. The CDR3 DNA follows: TGTGCCAGCAGAAACGGTGAAAAACTGTTTTTT. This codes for CASRNGEKLFF.

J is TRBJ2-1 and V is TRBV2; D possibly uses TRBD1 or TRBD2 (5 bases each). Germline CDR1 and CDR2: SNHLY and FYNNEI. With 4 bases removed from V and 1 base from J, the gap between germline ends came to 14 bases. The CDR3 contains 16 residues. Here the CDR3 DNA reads TGTGCCAGCAGTGTCCGGGGCCAGTTGTCCTACAATGAGCAGTTCTTC. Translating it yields CASSVRGQLSYNEQFF.

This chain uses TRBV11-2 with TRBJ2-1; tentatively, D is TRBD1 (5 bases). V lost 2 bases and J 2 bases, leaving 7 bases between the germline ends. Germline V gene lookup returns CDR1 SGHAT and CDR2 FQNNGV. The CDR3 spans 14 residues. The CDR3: CASSLQGTYNEQFF. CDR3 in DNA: TGTGCCAGCAGCTTACAGGGCACCTACAATGAGCAGTTCTTC.

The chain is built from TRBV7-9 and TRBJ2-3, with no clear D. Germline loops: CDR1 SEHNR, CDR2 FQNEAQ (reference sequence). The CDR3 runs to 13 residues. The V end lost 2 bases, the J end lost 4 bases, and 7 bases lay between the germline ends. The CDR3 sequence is CASSLPQADTQYF. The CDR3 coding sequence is TGTGCCAGCAGCTTACCTCAAGCAGATACGCAGTATTTT.

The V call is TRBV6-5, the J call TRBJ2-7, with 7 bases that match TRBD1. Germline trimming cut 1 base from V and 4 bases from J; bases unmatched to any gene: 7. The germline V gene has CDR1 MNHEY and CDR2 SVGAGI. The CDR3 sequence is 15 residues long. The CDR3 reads CASSYLGQASYEQYF. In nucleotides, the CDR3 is TGTGCCAGCAGTTACTTAGGACAGGCTTCGTACGAGCAGTACTTC.